Below are 11 T cell receptor beta chains sequenced from a single sample in a study of blood T cell repertoires in COVID-19. The data were produced by immunoSEQ multiplex PCR, yet TCRdb's version contains in-frame clones alone and is incomplete. This table has about 190,000 clones, less than 85% appearing once. The specimen sequenced was peripheral blood. Source of these receptors: a man in his fifties or sixties who had recovered from COVID-19.

The chain recombines TRBV7-2 with TRBJ2-1; 14 bases fit TRBD2. In germline, CDR1 is SGHTA, CDR2 FQGNSA. The CDR3 covers 16 residues. The V segment lost 3 bases and the J segment 7 bases; nucleotides outside the gene matches: 5. The CDR3 region has the DNA TGTGCCAGCAGCTTGAGGTGGACTAGCGGGAGGAATGAGCAGTTCTTC. Its translation is CASSLRWTSGRNEQFF.

The chain employs TRBV7-2 and TRBJ2-2; the match to TRBD2 covers 8 bases. The CDR3 covers 14 residues. The V and J ends lost 6 bases and 7 bases, in that order; junction bases with no gene match: 7. The germline V gene has CDR1 SGHTA and CDR2 FQGNSA. CDR3 region: CASSPGLADGELFF. In DNA form, the CDR3 reads TGTGCCAGCAGTCCTGGACTAGCTGACGGGGAGCTGTTTTTT.

The rearrangement joins TRBV20-1 to TRBJ2-1; D might be TRBD2 (6 bases). This CDR3 is built from 12 residues. Germline V gives CDR1 DFQATT, CDR2 SNEGSKA (reference sequence). Between the trimmed V and J ends, which lost 3 bases and 8 bases, there was a span of 11 bases. In DNA, the CDR3 is TGCAGTGCTAGTGCTAGCGTGGATGAGCAGTTCTTC. This translates into CSASASVDEQFF.

V and J are TRBV5-4 and TRBJ2-6; weak D call: TRBD1 (6 bases). Trimming removed 4 bases from V and 0 bases from J, with 8 bases in between. This CDR3 spans 15 amino acids. The germline CDR1 and CDR2 sequences are SGHNT and YYREEE (reference sequence). The CDR3 bases are TGTGCCAGCAGCACGGACAGCTCTGGGGCCAACGTCCTGACTTTC. Translated: CASSTDSSGANVLTF.

The CDR3 is CASSYGQGRNYGYTF. DNA of the CDR3: TGTGCCAGCAGCTATGGACAGGGTAGGAACTATGGCTACACCTTC. This chain links TRBV5-5 with TRBJ1-2; 8 bases agree with TRBD1. Germline assignment: CDR1 SGHKS and CDR2 YYEKEE (reference sequence). With 3 bases clipped from V and 2 bases from J, the junction kept 6 bases outside the gene matches. The CDR3 runs 15 residues. The variable domain in full, completed from reference TRBV5-5 and TRBJ1-2, reads DAGVTQSPTHLIKTRGQQVTLRCSPISGHKSVSWYQQVLGQGPQFIFQYYEKEERGRGNFPDRFSARQFPNYSSELNVNALLLGDSALYLCASSYGQGRNYGYTFGSGTRLTVV.

The chain uses TRBV9 and TRBJ2-7; 7 positions agree with TRBD1. Looked up from germline, CDR1 is SGDLS and CDR2 is YYNGEE. The ends lost 4 bases at V and 5 bases at J; junction bases unmatched: 18. The CDR3 totals 17 residues. The CDR3 spells CASSQGQVGPPLDEQYF. The CDR3 DNA reads TGTGCCAGCAGCCAAGGACAGGTTGGCCCTCCCTTGGACGAGCAGTACTTC.

The chain carries TRBV2 and TRBJ1-5, with D hard to call. Germline CDR1 reads SNHLY; CDR2 reads FYNNEI. This CDR3 comprises 15 residues. Trimming pared 7 bases from V and 3 bases from J, leaving 16 bases between. CDR3 in amino acids: CASTTGNLLNQPQHF. CDR3 nucleotide sequence: TGTGCCAGCACCACCGGGAACCTGCTCAATCAGCCCCAGCATTTT.

This sequence joins TRBV27 and TRBJ2-7; the D is unclear. Germline loops: CDR1 MNHEY, CDR2 SMNVEV (reference sequence). CDR3 size: 13 residues. Trimming left V 5 bases short and J 2 bases short, with 10 bases between. The CDR3 region is CASSPERPYEQYF. The CDR3 region has the DNA TGTGCCAGCAGTCCAGAGCGCCCCTACGAGCAGTACTTC.

The chain couples TRBV7-6 to TRBJ1-1; TRBD1 is a possible D gene (6 bases). The CDR3 spans 16 residues. Germline loops: CDR1 SGHVS, CDR2 FNYEAQ. V lost 2 bases, J lost 6 bases, and 19 bases lay in between. The CDR3: CASSLFPQGTPAEAFF. CDR3 coding DNA: TGTGCCAGCAGCTTATTTCCGCAGGGGACGCCCGCTGAAGCTTTCTTT.

In its sample, this clone was seen a few times. CDR3 nucleotide sequence: TGCAGCGTTCGCCAGACTAGCTCCTACGAGCAGTACTTC. Translation: CSVRQTSSYEQYF. The chain couples TRBV29-1 to TRBJ2-7, with a tentative D call TRBD2 (6 bases). CDR3 length equals 13 residues. Germline values: CDR1 SQVTM, CDR2 ANQGSEA. V was trimmed by 5 bases and J by 0 bases, leaving 11 bases between them.

This clone has a handful of counts. The V and J genes are TRBV29-1 and TRBJ2-1, with 8 bases lining up with TRBD1. The J segment lost 7 bases and the V segment lost 4 bases, leaving 6 bases of the junction unmatched. Germline values: CDR1 SQVTM, CDR2 ANQGSEA. This CDR3 spans 13 amino acids. The CDR3 region is CSVGTGYGNEQFF. In DNA form, the CDR3 reads TGCAGCGTTGGGACAGGGTACGGAAATGAGCAGTTCTTC.